This TCR beta chain was identified in a study of breast tumors, draining lymph nodes, adjacent tissues. General study findings and limits: The lymph node origin of tumor T cells was framed as consistent with a hypothesis, not demonstrated. Tumor and nontumor repertoires were significantly more similar in luminal-like than in basal-like breast cancer. Findings are consistent with lymph node origin and intratumoral expansion of most tumor T cells. Tumor TCR diversity was below lymph nodes but above nontumor tissue.

This clonotype was observed at least ten times. Its target is unknown. The lymph nodes were axillary draining lymph nodes from breast cancer patients. TCRdb processed the multiplex PCR reads anew with MiXCR; each CDR3 protein has one entry. The repertoire holds 150,000 to 250,000 distinct CDR3 sequences, around 33% seen once, with 4% to 5.5% in the top ten. The origin of this receptor is a female donor with breast cancer. Some clones in this sample may be carry-over from other donors' samples. The sample comprised axillary lymph node tissue.

The CDR3 here is CASSPGRTDTQYF. The CDR3 DNA reads as TGTGCCAGCTCACCGGGACGCACAGATACGCAGTATTTT. The genes are TRBV18 and TRBJ2-3; the D gene could be TRBD1 or TRBD2 (5 bases each). The CDR3 runs to 13 residues. CDR1 and CDR2 from the germline V gene are KGHSH and LQKENI. V lost 3 bases and J 1 base, leaving 5 bases between the germline ends.